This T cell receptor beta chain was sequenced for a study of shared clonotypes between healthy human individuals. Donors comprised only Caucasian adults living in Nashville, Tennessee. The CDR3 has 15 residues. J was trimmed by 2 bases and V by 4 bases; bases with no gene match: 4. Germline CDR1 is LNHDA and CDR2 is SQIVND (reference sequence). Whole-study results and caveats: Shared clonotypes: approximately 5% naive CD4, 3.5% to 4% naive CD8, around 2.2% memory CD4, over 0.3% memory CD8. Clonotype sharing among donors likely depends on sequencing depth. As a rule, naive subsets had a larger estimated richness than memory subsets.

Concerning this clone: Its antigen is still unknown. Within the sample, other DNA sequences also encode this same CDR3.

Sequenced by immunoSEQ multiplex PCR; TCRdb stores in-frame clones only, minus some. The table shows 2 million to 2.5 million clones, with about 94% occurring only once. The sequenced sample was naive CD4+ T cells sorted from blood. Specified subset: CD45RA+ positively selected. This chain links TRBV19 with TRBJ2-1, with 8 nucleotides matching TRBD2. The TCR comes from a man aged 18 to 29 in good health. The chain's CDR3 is CASSTTSGAYNEQFF. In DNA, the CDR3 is TGTGCCAGTAGTACCACTAGCGGAGCCTACAATGAGCAGTTCTTC.